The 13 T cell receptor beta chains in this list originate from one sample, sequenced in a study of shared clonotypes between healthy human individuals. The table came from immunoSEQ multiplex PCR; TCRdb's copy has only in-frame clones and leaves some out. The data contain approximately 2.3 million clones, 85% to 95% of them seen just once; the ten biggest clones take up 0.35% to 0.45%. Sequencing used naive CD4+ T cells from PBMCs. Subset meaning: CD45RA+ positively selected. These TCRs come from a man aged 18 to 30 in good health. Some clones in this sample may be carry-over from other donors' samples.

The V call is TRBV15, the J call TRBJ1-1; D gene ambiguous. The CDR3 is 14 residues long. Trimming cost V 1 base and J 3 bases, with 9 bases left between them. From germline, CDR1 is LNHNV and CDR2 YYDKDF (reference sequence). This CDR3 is CATSRVALDTEAFF. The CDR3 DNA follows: TGTGCCACCAGCAGAGTCGCGTTGGACACTGAAGCTTTCTTT. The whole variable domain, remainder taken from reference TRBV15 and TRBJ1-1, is DAMVIQNPRYQVTQFGKPVTLSCSQTLNHNVMYWYQQKSSQAPKLLFHYYDKDFNNEADTPDNFQSRRPNTSFCFLDIRSPGLGDTAMYLCATSRVALDTEAFFGQGTRLTVV.

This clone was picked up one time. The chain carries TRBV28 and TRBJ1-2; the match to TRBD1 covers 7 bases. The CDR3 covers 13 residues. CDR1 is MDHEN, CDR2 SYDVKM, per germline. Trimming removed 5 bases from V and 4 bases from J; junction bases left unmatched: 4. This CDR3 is CASSDDRVYGYTF. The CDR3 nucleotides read TGTGCCAGCAGTGATGACAGGGTCTATGGCTACACCTTC.

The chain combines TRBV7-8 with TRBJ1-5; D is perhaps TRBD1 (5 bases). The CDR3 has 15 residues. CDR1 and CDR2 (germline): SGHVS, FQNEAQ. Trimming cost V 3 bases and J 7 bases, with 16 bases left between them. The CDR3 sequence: CASSFRGIRGQPQHF. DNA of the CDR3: TGTGCCAGCAGCTTCCGGGGGATCCGGGGGCAGCCCCAGCATTTT.

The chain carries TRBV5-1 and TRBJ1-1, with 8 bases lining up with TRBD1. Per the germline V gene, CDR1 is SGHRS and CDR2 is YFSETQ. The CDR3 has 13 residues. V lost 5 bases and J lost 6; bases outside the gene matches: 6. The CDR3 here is CASRATGVAEAFF. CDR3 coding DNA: TGCGCCAGCAGAGCGACAGGGGTAGCTGAAGCTTTCTTT.

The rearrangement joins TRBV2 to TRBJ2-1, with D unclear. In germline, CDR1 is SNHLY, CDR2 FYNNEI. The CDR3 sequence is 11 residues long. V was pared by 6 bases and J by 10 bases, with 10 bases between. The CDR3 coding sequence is TGTGCCAGCAGGCTAAAAGAGGAGCAGTTCTTC. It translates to CASRLKEEQFF.

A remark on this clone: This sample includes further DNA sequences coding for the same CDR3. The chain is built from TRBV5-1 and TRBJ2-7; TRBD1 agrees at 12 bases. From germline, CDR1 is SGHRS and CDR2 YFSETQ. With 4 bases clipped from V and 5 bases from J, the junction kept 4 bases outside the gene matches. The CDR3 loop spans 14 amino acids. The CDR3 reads CASSPGTGGNEQYF. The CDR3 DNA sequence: TGCGCCAGCAGCCCCGGGACAGGGGGCAACGAGCAGTACTTC.

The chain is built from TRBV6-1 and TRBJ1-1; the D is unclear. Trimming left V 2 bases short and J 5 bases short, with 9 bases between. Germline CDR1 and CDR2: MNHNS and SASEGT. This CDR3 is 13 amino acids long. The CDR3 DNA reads TGTGCCAGCAGTGAACTGGGGTGGACTGAAGCTTTCTTT. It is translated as CASSELGWTEAFF.

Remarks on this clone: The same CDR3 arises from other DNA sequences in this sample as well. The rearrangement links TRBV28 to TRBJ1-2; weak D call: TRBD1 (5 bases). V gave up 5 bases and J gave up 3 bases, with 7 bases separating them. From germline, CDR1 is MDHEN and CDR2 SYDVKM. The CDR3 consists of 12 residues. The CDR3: CASSLGDYGYTF. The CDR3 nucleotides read TGTGCCAGCAGTCTGGGGGACTATGGCTACACCTTC.

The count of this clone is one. CDR3 nucleotides: TGTGCCAGCTCACCGTCGGCAAGAGTAACAGATACGCAGTATTTT. Translation gives CASSPSARVTDTQYF. This chain links TRBV18 with TRBJ2-3; D is undetermined. Germline CDR1 is KGHSH and CDR2 is LQKENI. V was cut by 3 bases and J by 3 bases, with 13 bases left in between. This CDR3 is 15 amino acids long.

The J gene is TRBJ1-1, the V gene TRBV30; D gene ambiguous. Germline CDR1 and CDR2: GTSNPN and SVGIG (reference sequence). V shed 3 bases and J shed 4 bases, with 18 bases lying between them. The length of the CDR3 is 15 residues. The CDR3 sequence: CAWRTLGGRITEAFF. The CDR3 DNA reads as TGTGCCTGGAGGACCCTAGGAGGGAGGATCACTGAAGCTTTCTTT.

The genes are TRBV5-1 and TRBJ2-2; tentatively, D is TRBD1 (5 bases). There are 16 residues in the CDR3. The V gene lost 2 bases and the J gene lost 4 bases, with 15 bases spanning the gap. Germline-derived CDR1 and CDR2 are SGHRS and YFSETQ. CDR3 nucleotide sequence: TGCGCCAGCAGCTTTAGCACAGGCCCGAGCACCGGGGAGCTGTTTTTT. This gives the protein CASSFSTGPSTGELFF.

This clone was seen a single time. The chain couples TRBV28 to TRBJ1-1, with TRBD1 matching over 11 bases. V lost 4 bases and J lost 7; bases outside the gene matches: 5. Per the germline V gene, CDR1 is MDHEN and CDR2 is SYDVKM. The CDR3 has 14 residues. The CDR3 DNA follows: TGTGCCAGCAGTTCCGGACAGGGGGCCGGTGAAGCTTTCTTT. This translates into CASSSGQGAGEAFF.

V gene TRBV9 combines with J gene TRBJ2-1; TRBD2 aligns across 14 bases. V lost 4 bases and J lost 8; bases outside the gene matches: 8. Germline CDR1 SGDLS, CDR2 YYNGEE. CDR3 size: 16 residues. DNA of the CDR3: TGTGCCAGCAGCCTCGGACTAGCGGGAGGATCCCATGAGCAGTTCTTC. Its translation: CASSLGLAGGSHEQFF.